This T cell receptor (beta chain) was captured in a study of T-cell reconstitution after alpha-beta-depleted transplantation in children. Researchers prepared the TCRbeta library using unique molecular identifiers, the study reports. TCRdb reprocessed the PCR reads via MiXCR and lists one record per CDR3 protein. This table has around 530,000 distinct CDR3 sequences, approximately 29% appearing once. CDR3 length equals 11 residues. Germline V gene lookup returns CDR1 GTSNPN and CDR2 SVGIG (reference sequence). The V gene lost 3 bases and the J gene lost 14 bases, with 13 bases spanning the gap. This chain uses TRBV30 with TRBJ1-4; no firm D call. The TCR was taken from a human donor who donated a stem cell graft to a child with aplastic anemia. The sample in question was PBMCs from the stem cell graft donor, obtained from the stem cell graft. The CDR3 is CAWSEEVVLFF. The DNA of the CDR3 is TGTGCCTGGAGCGAAGAAGTTGTGCTGTTTTTT.